What follows are 21 T cell receptor beta chains derived from one specimen sequenced in a study of shared clonotypes between healthy human individuals. The assay was immunoSEQ multiplex PCR, and TCRdb's table has in-frame clones only and misses some. Here the sample spans about 510,000 clones, 90% to 97% being singletons. Sequences were obtained from naive CD4+ T cells sorted from blood. The subset was: CD45RA+ positively selected. The receptors here all came from a woman in her thirties in good health.

CDR3 coding DNA: TGTGCCAGCAGCCCAAGGGGACAGGGATCTGGGGCCAACGTCCTGACTTTC. Protein: CASSPRGQGSGANVLTF. The chain employs TRBV7-3 and TRBJ2-6, with TRBD1 identical over 9 bases. The CDR3 has 17 amino acids. V gave up 5 bases and J gave up 1 base; unmatched junction bases: 6. From germline, CDR1 is SGHTA and CDR2 FQGTGA.

V gene TRBV27 combines with J gene TRBJ2-2; possibly TRBD1 or TRBD2 for D (5 bases each). Looked up from germline, CDR1 is MNHEY and CDR2 is SMNVEV (reference sequence). Deletions cut 3 bases from V and 0 bases from J, with 23 bases between. This CDR3 is built from 20 residues. CDR3 nucleotides: TGTGCCAGCAGTTTTGTGGGGCGCGGAGGACGCCCTTCGAACACCGGGGAGCTGTTTTTT. This translates into CASSFVGRGGRPSNTGELFF.

V is TRBV5-6 and J is TRBJ2-1; the D gene is possibly TRBD2 (5 bases). Germline CDR1 is SGHDT and CDR2 is YYEEEE. This CDR3 spans 16 amino acids. V was shortened by 0 bases and J by 7 bases, with 17 bases between the two germline ends. CDR3 loop: CASSLGWVAEANEQFF. CDR3 coding DNA: TGTGCCAGCAGCTTGGGTTGGGTCGCGGAGGCGAATGAGCAGTTCTTC.

The CDR3 DNA follows: TGTGCCAGCACAGGACACCCAGATACGCAGTATTTT. Residues: CASTGHPDTQYF. The chain has TRBV2 and TRBJ2-3, with D perhaps TRBD1 (5 bases). This CDR3 is 12 amino acids long. CDR1 SNHLY and CDR2 FYNNEI come from the germline V gene. Trimming removed 7 bases from V and 4 bases from J, with 9 bases in between.

The rearrangement links TRBV11-3 to TRBJ2-2; D not resolved. Germline V CDR1 and CDR2: SGHNT, YENEEA. V lost 1 base and J lost 3, with 3 bases in between. There are 13 residues in the CDR3. The CDR3 sequence: CASSLADTGELFF. The CDR3 DNA sequence: TGTGCCAGCAGCTTAGCCGACACCGGGGAGCTGTTTTTT.

This chain joins TRBV18 and TRBJ2-1; 9 bases agree with TRBD2. The CDR3 has 15 residues. With 3 bases clipped from V and 7 bases from J, the junction kept 7 bases outside the gene matches. Germline lookup yields CDR1 KGHSH and CDR2 LQKENI. The CDR3 loop is CASSPLAGGVNEQFF. In DNA form, the CDR3 reads TGTGCCAGCTCACCCCTGGCGGGAGGGGTAAATGAGCAGTTCTTC. Based on the CDR3 plus reference TRBV18 and TRBJ2-1, the full variable domain is NAGVMQNPRHLVRRRGQEARLRCSPMKGHSHVYWYRQLPEEGLKFMVYLQKENIIDESGMPKERFSAEFPKEGPSILRIQQVVRGDSAAYFCASSPLAGGVNEQFFGPGTRLTVL.

The gene calls are TRBV9 and TRBJ2-1; 8 bases are a match to TRBD2. The V segment lost 5 bases and the J segment 3 bases; nucleotides outside the gene matches: 7. Germline lookup yields CDR1 SGDLS and CDR2 YYNGEE. CDR3 length: 15 residues. The CDR3 protein is CASSLLAESYNEQFF. CDR3 nucleotides: TGTGCCAGCAGTCTACTAGCGGAGAGCTACAATGAGCAGTTCTTC.

The chain carries TRBV7-8 and TRBJ2-7; 7 nucleotides match TRBD2. This CDR3 is 14 amino acids long. Unmatched junction bases numbered 4, after V lost 2 bases and J lost 3 bases. Germline CDR1 SGHVS, CDR2 FQNEAQ. CDR3: CASSLQRDSYEQYF. CDR3 coding DNA: TGTGCCAGCAGCTTACAGCGGGATAGCTACGAGCAGTACTTC.

The J gene is TRBJ2-7, the V gene TRBV10-3; no clear D. This CDR3 comprises 13 residues. Germline CDR1 and CDR2: ENHRY and SYGVKD. The V end lost 7 bases, the J end lost 2 bases, and 12 bases lay between the germline ends. The DNA of the CDR3 is TGTGCCATCAAAGGTGCCGGAACCTACGAGCAGTACTTC. As protein: CAIKGAGTYEQYF.

V is TRBV2 and J is TRBJ2-7; 12 bases match TRBD2. The germline gives CDR1 SNHLY, CDR2 FYNNEI. The V segment lost 1 base and the J segment 6 bases; nucleotides outside the gene matches: 7. The CDR3 is made up of 16 amino acids. CDR3 region: CASSEGLAGGYVEQYF. CDR3 in DNA: TGTGCCAGCAGTGAAGGCCTAGCGGGAGGGTATGTCGAGCAGTACTTC.

The chain couples TRBV19 to TRBJ2-1, with 13 bases fitting TRBD2. The trim removed 6 bases at V and 8 bases at J, leaving 7 bases unmatched. The germline gives CDR1 LNHDA, CDR2 SQIVND (reference sequence). This CDR3 contains 15 residues. CDR3 region: CASSEGLAGSYEQFF. The CDR3 DNA reads TGTGCCAGTAGCGAGGGACTAGCGGGAAGCTATGAGCAGTTCTTC. The variable domain in full, with the rest retrieved from reference TRBV19 and TRBJ2-1, is DGGITQSPKYLFRKEGQNVTLSCEQNLNHDAMYWYRQDPGQGLRLIYYSQIVNDFQKGDIAEGYSVSREKKESFPLTVTSAQKNPTAFYLCASSEGLAGSYEQFFGPGTRLTVL.

This chain joins TRBV5-1 and TRBJ2-7; D is possibly TRBD1 or TRBD2 (5 bases each). CDR3 length: 13 residues. Trimming pared 3 bases from V and 5 bases from J, leaving 12 bases between. CDR1 is SGHRS and CDR2 is YFSETQ in the germline V gene. CDR3 coding DNA: TGCGCCAGCAGCTCCGGGGCTGTAAACGAGCAGTACTTC. This sequence encodes CASSSGAVNEQYF.

The chain combines TRBV4-1 with TRBJ2-2; D ambiguous. V lost 0 bases, J lost 3 bases, and 11 bases lay in between. Looked up from germline, CDR1 is MGHRA and CDR2 is YSYEKL. The CDR3 is made up of 16 amino acids. The CDR3 coding sequence is TGCGCCAGCAGCCAAGAAGCTTGGCAGTACACCGGGGAGCTGTTTTTT. It yields the protein CASSQEAWQYTGELFF.

Comments on this clone: The junction differs from germline at one of its ends, possibly a read error. This chain links TRBV7-9 with TRBJ2-3; 10 bases map to TRBD2. The CDR3 has 15 residues. Germline V gene lookup returns CDR1 SEHNR and CDR2 FQNEAQ (reference sequence). CDR3 DNA sequence: TGTGCCAGCAGCCTAGCGGGAGTTGAGACAGATACGCAGTATTTT. Its translation: CASSLAGVETDTQYF.

The chain couples TRBV5-1 to TRBJ2-2; 8 bases are shared with TRBD2. The CDR3 sequence is 15 residues long. V gave up 2 bases and J gave up 3 bases; unmatched junction bases: 3. Germline-derived CDR1 and CDR2 are SGHRS and YFSETQ. The CDR3 sequence: CASSFSSGYTGELFF. In DNA, the CDR3 is TGCGCCAGCAGCTTCTCTAGCGGGTACACCGGGGAGCTGTTTTTT.

The chain employs TRBV9 and TRBJ1-3; 8 positions agree with TRBD1. Per the germline V gene, CDR1 is SGDLS and CDR2 is YYNGEE. With V trimmed by 2 bases and J by 7 bases, 5 bases remained unmatched. CDR3 length: 14 amino acids. The CDR3 protein is CASSVGTGGNTIYF. CDR3 nucleotides: TGTGCCAGCAGCGTCGGGACAGGTGGGAACACCATATATTTT.

This rearrangement joins TRBV9 to TRBJ2-3, with unresolved D. V was pared by 3 bases and J by 5 bases, with 19 bases between. There are 16 residues in the CDR3. Germline V gene data show CDR1 as SGDLS and CDR2 as YYNGEE. The CDR3 protein is CASSGGLLGSQDTQYF. The CDR3 region has the DNA TGTGCCAGCAGCGGGGGTCTCTTGGGGTCACAAGATACGCAGTATTTT. The whole variable domain, filled in from reference TRBV9 and TRBJ2-3, reads DSGVTQTPKHLITATGQRVTLRCSPRSGDLSVYWYQQSLDQGLQFLIQYYNGEERAKGNILERFSAQQFPDLHSELNLSSLELGDSALYFCASSGGLLGSQDTQYFGPGTRLTVL.

The genes are TRBV5-1 and TRBJ1-1; D gene unclear. V was cut by 0 bases and J by 1 base, with 10 bases left in between. The CDR3 consists of 15 residues. Germline V gene sequence: CDR1 SGHRS, CDR2 YFSETQ. CDR3 sequence reads: CASSLAEGPNTEAFF. DNA for the CDR3: TGCGCCAGCAGCTTGGCCGAGGGTCCGAACACTGAAGCTTTCTTT.

The chain is built from TRBV7-8 and TRBJ2-1; D perhaps matches TRBD1 (5 bases). CDR3 length: 19 residues. CDR1 and CDR2 from the germline V gene are SGHVS and FQNEAQ. Trimming removed 5 bases from V and 2 bases from J, with 25 bases in between. The CDR3 spells CASSPKGPGSKGAYNEQFF. In DNA, the CDR3 is TGTGCCAGCAGCCCAAAGGGGCCGGGTTCGAAGGGCGCCTACAATGAGCAGTTCTTC.

The rearrangement links TRBV7-3 to TRBJ2-1; a weak D match, TRBD1 (5 bases). Trimming stripped 5 bases from V and 0 bases from J, with 11 bases between. There are 15 residues in the CDR3. CDR1 is SGHTA and CDR2 is FQGTGA in the germline V gene. This CDR3 reads CASSRGWSSYNEQFF. CDR3 coding DNA: TGTGCCAGCAGCAGGGGCTGGAGCTCCTACAATGAGCAGTTCTTC.

The gene calls are TRBV28 and TRBJ1-1; D remains unclear. CDR3 length equals 14 residues. V was trimmed by 7 bases and J by 7 bases, leaving 19 bases between them. In germline, CDR1 is MDHEN, CDR2 SYDVKM. The CDR3 reads CASTLLGGIREAFF. DNA for the CDR3: TGTGCCAGCACCTTACTGGGTGGGATCCGTGAAGCTTTCTTT. Based on the CDR3 plus reference TRBV28 and TRBJ1-1, the full variable domain is DVKVTQSSRYLVKRTGEKVFLECVQDMDHENMFWYRQDPGLGLRLIYFSYDVKMKEKGDIPEGYSVSREKKERFSLILESASTNQTSMYLCASTLLGGIREAFFGQGTRLTVV.